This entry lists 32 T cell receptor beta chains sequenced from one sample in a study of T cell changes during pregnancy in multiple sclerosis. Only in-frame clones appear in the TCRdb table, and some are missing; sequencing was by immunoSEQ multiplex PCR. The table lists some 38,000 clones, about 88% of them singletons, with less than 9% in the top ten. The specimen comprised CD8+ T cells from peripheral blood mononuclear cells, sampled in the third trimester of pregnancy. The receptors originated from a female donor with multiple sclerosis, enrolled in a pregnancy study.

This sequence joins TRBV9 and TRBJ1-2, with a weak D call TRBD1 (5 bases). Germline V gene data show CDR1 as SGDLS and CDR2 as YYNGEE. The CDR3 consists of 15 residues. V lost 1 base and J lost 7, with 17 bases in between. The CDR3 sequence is CASSVFATRDCGYTF. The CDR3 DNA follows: TGTGCCAGCAGCGTATTTGCAACCAGGGATTGTGGCTACACCTTC.

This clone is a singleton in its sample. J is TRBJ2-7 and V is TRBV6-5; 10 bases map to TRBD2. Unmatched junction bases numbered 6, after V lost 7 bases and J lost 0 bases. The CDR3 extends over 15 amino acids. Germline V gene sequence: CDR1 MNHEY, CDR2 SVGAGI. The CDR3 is CASMQSGGGSYEQYF. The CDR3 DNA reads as TGTGCCAGCATGCAAAGCGGGGGGGGCTCCTACGAGCAGTACTTC.

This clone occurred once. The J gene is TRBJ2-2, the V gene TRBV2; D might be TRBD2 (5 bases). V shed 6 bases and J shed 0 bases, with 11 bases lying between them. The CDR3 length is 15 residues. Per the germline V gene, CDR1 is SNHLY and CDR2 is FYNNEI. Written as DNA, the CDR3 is TGTGCCAGCAGGGGAGACAAAGCGAACACCGGGGAGCTGTTTTTT. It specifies CASRGDKANTGELFF.

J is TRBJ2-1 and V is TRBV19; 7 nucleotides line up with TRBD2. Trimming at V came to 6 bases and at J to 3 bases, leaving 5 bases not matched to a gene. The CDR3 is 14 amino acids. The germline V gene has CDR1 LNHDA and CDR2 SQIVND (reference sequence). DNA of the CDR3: TGTGCCAGTAGCGGACGGGACTACTACAATGAGCAGTTCTTC. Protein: CASSGRDYYNEQFF. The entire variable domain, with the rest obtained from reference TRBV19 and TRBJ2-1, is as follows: DGGITQSPKYLFRKEGQNVTLSCEQNLNHDAMYWYRQDPGQGLRLIYYSQIVNDFQKGDIAEGYSVSREKKESFPLTVTSAQKNPTAFYLCASSGRDYYNEQFFGPGTRLTVL.

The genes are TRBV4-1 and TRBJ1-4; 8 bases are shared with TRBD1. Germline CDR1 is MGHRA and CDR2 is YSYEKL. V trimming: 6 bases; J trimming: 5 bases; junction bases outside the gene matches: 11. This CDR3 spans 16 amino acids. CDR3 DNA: TGCGCCAGCAGACCAGTAGGGACAGGAGGGAATGAAAAACTGTTTTTT. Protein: CASRPVGTGGNEKLFF.

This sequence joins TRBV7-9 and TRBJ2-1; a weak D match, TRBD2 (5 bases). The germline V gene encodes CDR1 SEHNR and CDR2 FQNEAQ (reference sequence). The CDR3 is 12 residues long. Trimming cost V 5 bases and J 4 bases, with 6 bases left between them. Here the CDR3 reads CASSRGYNEQFF. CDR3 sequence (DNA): TGTGCCAGCAGCCGAGGGTACAATGAGCAGTTCTTC.

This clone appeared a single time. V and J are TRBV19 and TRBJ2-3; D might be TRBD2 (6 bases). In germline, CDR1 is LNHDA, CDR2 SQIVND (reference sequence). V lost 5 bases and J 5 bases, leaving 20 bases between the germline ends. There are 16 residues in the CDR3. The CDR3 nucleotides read TGTGCCAGTAGTCGCTCCCGACGGGGAGGACAAGATACGCAGTATTTT. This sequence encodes CASSRSRRGGQDTQYF.

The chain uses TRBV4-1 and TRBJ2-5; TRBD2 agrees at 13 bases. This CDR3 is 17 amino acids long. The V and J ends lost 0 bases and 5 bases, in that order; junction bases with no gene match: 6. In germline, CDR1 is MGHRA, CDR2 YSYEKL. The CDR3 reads CASSQDTSGGARETQYF. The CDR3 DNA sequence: TGCGCCAGCAGCCAAGATACTAGCGGGGGGGCCCGGGAGACCCAGTACTTC.

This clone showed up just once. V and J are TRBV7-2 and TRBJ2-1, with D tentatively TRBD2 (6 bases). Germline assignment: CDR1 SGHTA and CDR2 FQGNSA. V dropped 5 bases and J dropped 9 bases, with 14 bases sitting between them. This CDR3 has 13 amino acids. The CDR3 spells CASSLGGSIEQFF. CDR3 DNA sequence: TGTGCCAGCAGCCTGGGGGGAAGTATTGAGCAGTTCTTC.

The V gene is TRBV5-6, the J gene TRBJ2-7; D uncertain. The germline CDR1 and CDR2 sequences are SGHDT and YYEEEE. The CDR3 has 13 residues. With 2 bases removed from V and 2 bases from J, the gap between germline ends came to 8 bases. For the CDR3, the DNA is TGTGCCAGCAGCTTTGGGCAACCCTACGAGCAGTACTTC. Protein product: CASSFGQPYEQYF.

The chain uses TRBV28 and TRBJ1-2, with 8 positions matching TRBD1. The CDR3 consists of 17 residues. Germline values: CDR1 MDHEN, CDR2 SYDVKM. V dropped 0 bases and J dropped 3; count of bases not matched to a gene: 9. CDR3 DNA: TGTGCCAGCAGTTTATGGTCAGGGGGCTATTGGGACTATGGCTACACCTTC. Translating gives CASSLWSGGYWDYGYTF.

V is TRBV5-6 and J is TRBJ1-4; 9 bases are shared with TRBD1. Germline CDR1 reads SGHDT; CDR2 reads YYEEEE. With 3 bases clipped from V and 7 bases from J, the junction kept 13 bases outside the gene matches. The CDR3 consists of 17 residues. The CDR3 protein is CASSSLPRTGVVEKLFF. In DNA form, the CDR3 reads TGTGCCAGCAGCTCCCTACCGAGGACAGGGGTTGTTGAAAAACTGTTTTTT. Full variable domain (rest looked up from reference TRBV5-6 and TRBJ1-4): DAGVTQSPTHLIKTRGQQVTLRCSPKSGHDTVSWYQQALGQGPQFIFQYYEEEERQRGNFPDRFSGHQFPNYSSELNVNALLLGDSALYLCASSSLPRTGVVEKLFFGSGTQLSVL.

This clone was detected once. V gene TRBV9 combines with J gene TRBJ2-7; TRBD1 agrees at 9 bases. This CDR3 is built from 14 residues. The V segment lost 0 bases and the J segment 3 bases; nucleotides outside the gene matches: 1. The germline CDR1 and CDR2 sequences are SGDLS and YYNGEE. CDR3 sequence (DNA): TGTGCCAGCAGCGTAGGGGACAGGGACTACGAGCAGTACTTC. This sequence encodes CASSVGDRDYEQYF. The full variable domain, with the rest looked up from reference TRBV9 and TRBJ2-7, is DSGVTQTPKHLITATGQRVTLRCSPRSGDLSVYWYQQSLDQGLQFLIQYYNGEERAKGNILERFSAQQFPDLHSELNLSSLELGDSALYFCASSVGDRDYEQYFGPGTRLTVT.

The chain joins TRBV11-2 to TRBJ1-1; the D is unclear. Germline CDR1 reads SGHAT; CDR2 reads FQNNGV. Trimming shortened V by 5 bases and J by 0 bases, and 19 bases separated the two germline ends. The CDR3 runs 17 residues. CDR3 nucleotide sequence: TGTGCCAGCAGCCTTAGTTTGCCAGGCTCCATGAACACTGAAGCTTTCTTT. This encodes CASSLSLPGSMNTEAFF.

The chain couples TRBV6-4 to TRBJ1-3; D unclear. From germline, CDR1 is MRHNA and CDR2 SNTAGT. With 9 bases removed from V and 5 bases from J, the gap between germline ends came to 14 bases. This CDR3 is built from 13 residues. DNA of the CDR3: TGTGCCAGGATCTTGGCCGGGAGAAACACCATATATTTT. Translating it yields CARILAGRNTIYF.

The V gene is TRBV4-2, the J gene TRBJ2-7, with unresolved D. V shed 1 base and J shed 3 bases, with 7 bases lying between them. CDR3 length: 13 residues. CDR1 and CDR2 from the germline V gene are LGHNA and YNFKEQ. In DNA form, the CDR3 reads TGTGCCAGCAGCCAAGGGCTGGTCTACGAGCAGTACTTC. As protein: CASSQGLVYEQYF.

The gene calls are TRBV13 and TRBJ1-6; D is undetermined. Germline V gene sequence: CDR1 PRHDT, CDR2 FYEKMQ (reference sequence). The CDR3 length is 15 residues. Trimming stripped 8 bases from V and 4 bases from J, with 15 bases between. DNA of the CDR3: TGTGCCAGCTCTGACCCTAGCGGGTATAATTCACCCCTCCACTTT. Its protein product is CASSDPSGYNSPLHF.

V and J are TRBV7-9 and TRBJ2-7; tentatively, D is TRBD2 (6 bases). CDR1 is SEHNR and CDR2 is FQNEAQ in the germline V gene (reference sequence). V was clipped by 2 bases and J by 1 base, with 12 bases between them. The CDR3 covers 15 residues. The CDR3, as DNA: TGTGCCAGCAGCTTATCGGGGGTAACGTCCTACGAGCAGTACTTC. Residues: CASSLSGVTSYEQYF.

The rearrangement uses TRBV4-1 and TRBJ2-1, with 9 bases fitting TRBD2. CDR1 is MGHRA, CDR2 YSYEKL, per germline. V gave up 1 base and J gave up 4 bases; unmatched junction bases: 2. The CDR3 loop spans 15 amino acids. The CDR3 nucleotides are TGCGCCAGCAGCCAAGTAGCGGGGGAGTACAATGAGCAGTTCTTC. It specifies CASSQVAGEYNEQFF.

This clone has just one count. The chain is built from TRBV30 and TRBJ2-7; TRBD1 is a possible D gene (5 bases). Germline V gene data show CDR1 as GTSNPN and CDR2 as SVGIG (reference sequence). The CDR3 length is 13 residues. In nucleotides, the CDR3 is TGTGGCACCCGCCAGGGTGGATCCTACGAGCAGTACTTC. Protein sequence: CGTRQGGSYEQYF.

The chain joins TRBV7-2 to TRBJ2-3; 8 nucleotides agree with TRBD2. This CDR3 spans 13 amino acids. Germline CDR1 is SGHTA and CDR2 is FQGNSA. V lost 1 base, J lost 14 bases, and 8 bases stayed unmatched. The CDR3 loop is CASSLGPGGAAYF. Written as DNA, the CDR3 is TGTGCCAGCAGCTTAGGTCCGGGGGGGGCGGCGTATTTT.

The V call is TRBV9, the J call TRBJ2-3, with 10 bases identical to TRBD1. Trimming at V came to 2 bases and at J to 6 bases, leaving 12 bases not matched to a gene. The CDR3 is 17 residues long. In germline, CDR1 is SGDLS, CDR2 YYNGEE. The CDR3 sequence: CASSVYDGGTGADTQYF. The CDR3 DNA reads TGTGCCAGCAGCGTTTATGATGGGGGGACAGGGGCCGATACGCAGTATTTT.

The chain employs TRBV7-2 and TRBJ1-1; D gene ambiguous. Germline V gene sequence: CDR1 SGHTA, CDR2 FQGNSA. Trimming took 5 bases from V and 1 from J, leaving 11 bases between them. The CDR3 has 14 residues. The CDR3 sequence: CASSPGAGNTEAFF. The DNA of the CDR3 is TGTGCCAGCAGCCCCGGCGCGGGGAACACTGAAGCTTTCTTT.

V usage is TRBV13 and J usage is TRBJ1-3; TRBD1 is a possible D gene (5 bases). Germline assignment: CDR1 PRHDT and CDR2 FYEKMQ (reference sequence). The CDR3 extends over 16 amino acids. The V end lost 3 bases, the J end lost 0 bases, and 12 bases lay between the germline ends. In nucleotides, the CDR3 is TGTGCCAGCAGCTTGGGGCAGGGAAGCTCTGGAAACACCATATATTTT. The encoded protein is CASSLGQGSSGNTIYF.

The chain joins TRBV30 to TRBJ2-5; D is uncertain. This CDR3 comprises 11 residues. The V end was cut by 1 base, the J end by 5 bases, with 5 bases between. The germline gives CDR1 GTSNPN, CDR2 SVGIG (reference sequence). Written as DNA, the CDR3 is TGTGCCTGGAGTGGCGTCGAGACCCAGTACTTC. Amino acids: CAWSGVETQYF.

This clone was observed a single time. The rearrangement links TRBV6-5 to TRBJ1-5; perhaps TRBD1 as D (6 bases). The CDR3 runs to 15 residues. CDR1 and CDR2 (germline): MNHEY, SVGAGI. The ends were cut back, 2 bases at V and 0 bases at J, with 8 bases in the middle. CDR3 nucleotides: TGTGCCAGCAGTTACACAGGGCCTAGCAATCAGCCCCAGCATTTT. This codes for CASSYTGPSNQPQHF.

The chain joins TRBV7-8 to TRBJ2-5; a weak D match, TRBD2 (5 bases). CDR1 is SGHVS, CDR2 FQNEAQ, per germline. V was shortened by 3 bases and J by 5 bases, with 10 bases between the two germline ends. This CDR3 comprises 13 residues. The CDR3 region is CASSLRVVETQYF. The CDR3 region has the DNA TGTGCCAGCAGCTTGCGGGTTGTGGAGACCCAGTACTTC.

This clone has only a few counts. The CDR3 sequence is CASSYSEAPGYGYTF. The CDR3 region has the DNA TGTGCCAGCAGTTACTCCGAGGCGCCGGGGTATGGCTACACCTTC. V and J are TRBV6-5 and TRBJ1-2; D remains unclear. Germline values: CDR1 MNHEY, CDR2 SVGAGI. The CDR3 totals 15 residues. Trimming took 0 bases from V and 5 from J, leaving 13 bases between them.

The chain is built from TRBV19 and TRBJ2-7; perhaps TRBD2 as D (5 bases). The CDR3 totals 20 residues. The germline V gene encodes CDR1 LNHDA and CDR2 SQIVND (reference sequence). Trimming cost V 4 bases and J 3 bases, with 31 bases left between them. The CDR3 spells CASSKIFPDSPVPLFYEQYF. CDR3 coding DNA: TGTGCCAGTAGTAAGATTTTTCCGGACTCACCTGTCCCTTTATTCTACGAGCAGTACTTC. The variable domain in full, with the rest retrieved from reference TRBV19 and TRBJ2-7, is DGGITQSPKYLFRKEGQNVTLSCEQNLNHDAMYWYRQDPGQGLRLIYYSQIVNDFQKGDIAEGYSVSREKKESFPLTVTSAQKNPTAFYLCASSKIFPDSPVPLFYEQYFGPGTRLTVT.

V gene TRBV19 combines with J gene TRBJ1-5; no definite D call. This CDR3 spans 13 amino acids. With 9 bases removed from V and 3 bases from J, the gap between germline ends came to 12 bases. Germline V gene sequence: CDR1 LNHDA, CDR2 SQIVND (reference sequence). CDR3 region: CASTDGINQPQHF. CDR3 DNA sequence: TGTGCCAGCACCGACGGGATCAATCAGCCCCAGCATTTT. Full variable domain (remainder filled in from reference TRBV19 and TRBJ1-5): DGGITQSPKYLFRKEGQNVTLSCEQNLNHDAMYWYRQDPGQGLRLIYYSQIVNDFQKGDIAEGYSVSREKKESFPLTVTSAQKNPTAFYLCASTDGINQPQHFGDGTRLSIL.

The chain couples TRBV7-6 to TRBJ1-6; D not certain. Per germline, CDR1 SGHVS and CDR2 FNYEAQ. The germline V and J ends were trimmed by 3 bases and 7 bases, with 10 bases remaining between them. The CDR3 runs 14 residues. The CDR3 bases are TGTGCCAGCAGCTTGGCCGGGAGGAATTCACCCCTCCACTTT. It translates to CASSLAGRNSPLHF.

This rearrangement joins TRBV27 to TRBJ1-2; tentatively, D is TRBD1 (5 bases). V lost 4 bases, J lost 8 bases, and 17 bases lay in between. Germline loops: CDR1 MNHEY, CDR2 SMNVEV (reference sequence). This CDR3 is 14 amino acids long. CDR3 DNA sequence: TGTGCCAGCAGTTCCCCTGGGACGGGGGGGGGCTACACCTTC. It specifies CASSSPGTGGGYTF.